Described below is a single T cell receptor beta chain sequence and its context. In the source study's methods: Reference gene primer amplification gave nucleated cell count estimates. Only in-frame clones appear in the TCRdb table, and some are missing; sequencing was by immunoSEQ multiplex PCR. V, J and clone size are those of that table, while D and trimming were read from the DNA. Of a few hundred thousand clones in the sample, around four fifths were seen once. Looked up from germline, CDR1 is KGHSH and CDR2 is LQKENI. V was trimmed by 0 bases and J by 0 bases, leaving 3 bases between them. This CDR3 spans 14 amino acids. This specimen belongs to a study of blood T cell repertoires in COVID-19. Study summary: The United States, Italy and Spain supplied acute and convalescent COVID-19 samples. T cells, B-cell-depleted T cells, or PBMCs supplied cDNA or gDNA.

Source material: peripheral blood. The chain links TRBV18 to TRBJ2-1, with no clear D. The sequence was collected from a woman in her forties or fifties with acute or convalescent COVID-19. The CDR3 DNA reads TGTGCCAGCTCACCACCCCGCTCCTACAATGAGCAGTTCTTC. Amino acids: CASSPPRSYNEQFF.